The 29 T cell receptor beta chains below all came from one sample that was sequenced in a study of blood T cell repertoires in COVID-19. Sequencing was performed with immunoSEQ multiplex PCR; in TCRdb, only in-frame clones are kept and a portion is missing. The sample yields under 200,000 clones, around 87% seen once. Input material: peripheral blood. The receptor source for this set is a man aged 60 to 69 with COVID-19, enrolled during active disease.

This clone was recorded only once. The chain recombines TRBV5-4 with TRBJ2-7; 8 positions agree with TRBD1. With 3 bases clipped from V and 2 bases from J, the junction kept 7 bases outside the gene matches. This CDR3 spans 15 amino acids. Per the germline V gene, CDR1 is SGHNT and CDR2 is YYREEE (reference sequence). The CDR3 DNA sequence: TGTGCCAGCAGCTGGATGGGACAGGAGACCTACGAGCAGTACTTC. It encodes CASSWMGQETYEQYF.

V gene TRBV4-3 combines with J gene TRBJ2-5; D unclear. CDR3 length: 14 amino acids. Germline CDR1 LGHNA, CDR2 YSLEER. V lost 1 base, J lost 2 bases, and 8 bases lay in between. CDR3 DNA: TGCGCCAGCAGCCAAGCGACTCAACAAGAGACCCAGTACTTC. Translated: CASSQATQQETQYF.

This clone appeared a few times. This rearrangement joins TRBV19 to TRBJ1-3; D possibly corresponds to TRBD1 (6 bases). The CDR3 runs to 17 residues. The ends were cut back, 0 bases at V and 6 bases at J, with 18 bases in the middle. Germline-derived CDR1 and CDR2 are LNHDA and SQIVND (reference sequence). The CDR3 reads CASSIDWDNPRLNTIYF. For the CDR3, the DNA is TGTGCCAGTAGTATAGATTGGGACAACCCAAGACTAAACACCATATATTTT.

This chain uses TRBV7-9 with TRBJ2-1, with 12 bases lining up with TRBD2. The V segment lost 1 base and the J segment 8 bases; nucleotides outside the gene matches: 6. Germline V gene data show CDR1 as SEHNR and CDR2 as FQNEAQ (reference sequence). The CDR3 covers 16 residues. CDR3 nucleotides: TGTGCCAGCAGCTTAGTACCTAGCGGGAGGGCCTATGAGCAGTTCTTC. The encoded protein is CASSLVPSGRAYEQFF.

This chain uses TRBV6-5 with TRBJ2-1; 11 bases agree with TRBD2. Per germline, CDR1 MNHEY and CDR2 SVGAGI. Unmatched junction bases numbered 12, after V lost 10 bases and J lost 7 bases. This CDR3 region has 15 residues. The DNA of the CDR3 is TGTGCCACCTTACCGGGACTAGCGGACCTAAATGAGCAGTTCTTC. Residues: CATLPGLADLNEQFF.

The chain links TRBV7-2 to TRBJ2-1; D perhaps matches TRBD2 (6 bases). The CDR3 totals 14 residues. The V end lost 1 base, the J end lost 8 bases, and 12 bases lay between the germline ends. CDR1 is SGHTA, CDR2 FQGNSA, per germline. CDR3 loop: CASSLVRESYEQFF. The DNA of the CDR3 is TGTGCCAGCAGCTTAGTCCGGGAGAGCTATGAGCAGTTCTTC.

The chain joins TRBV29-1 to TRBJ2-7; TRBD2 matches 7 bases. Losses at the gene ends were 6 bases for V and 4 bases for J; bases not matched to a gene: 9. Germline V gives CDR1 SQVTM, CDR2 ANQGSEA. The CDR3 runs to 13 residues. CDR3: CSVGGSGAYEQYF. The CDR3 DNA sequence: TGCAGCGTGGGGGGGTCTGGGGCTTACGAGCAGTACTTC.

This sequence joins TRBV19 and TRBJ1-1, with D unclear. Germline V lookup: CDR1 LNHDA, CDR2 SQIVND (reference sequence). The CDR3 totals 15 residues. V dropped 7 bases and J dropped 0 bases, with 15 bases sitting between them. The CDR3 sequence is CASTRLRGMNTEAFF. For the CDR3, the DNA is TGTGCCAGTACCCGTCTCAGAGGAATGAACACTGAAGCTTTCTTT. Drawing the rest from reference TRBV19 and TRBJ1-1, the complete variable domain is DGGITQSPKYLFRKEGQNVTLSCEQNLNHDAMYWYRQDPGQGLRLIYYSQIVNDFQKGDIAEGYSVSREKKESFPLTVTSAQKNPTAFYLCASTRLRGMNTEAFFGQGTRLTVV.

The chain joins TRBV7-2 to TRBJ2-3; TRBD2 matches 11 bases. V lost 2 bases to trimming and J lost 3 bases; unmatched junction nucleotides: 7. Germline values: CDR1 SGHTA, CDR2 FQGNSA. The CDR3 loop spans 17 amino acids. The CDR3 spells CASSLSSGGAGTDTQYF. CDR3 DNA: TGTGCCAGCAGCTTAAGTAGCGGGGGGGCAGGGACAGATACGCAGTATTTT.

The V and J genes are TRBV7-9 and TRBJ2-1, with 7 bases fitting TRBD1. This CDR3 has 16 amino acids. The V gene end was trimmed by 5 bases and the J gene end by 2 bases; junction bases not matched to a gene: 9. Germline CDR1 is SEHNR and CDR2 is FQNEAQ (reference sequence). The CDR3 sequence: CASSLRGYLTYNEQFF. The CDR3, as DNA: TGTGCCAGCAGCCTCAGGGGGTACCTAACCTACAATGAGCAGTTCTTC.

The genes are TRBV11-3 and TRBJ2-1; D possibly corresponds to TRBD2 (5 bases). The CDR3 has 14 residues. Germline-derived CDR1 and CDR2 are SGHNT and YENEEA. The ends were cut back, 3 bases at V and 2 bases at J, with 8 bases in the middle. CDR3 region: CASSFGLTYNEQFF. Written as DNA, the CDR3 is TGTGCCAGCAGCTTCGGACTTACCTACAATGAGCAGTTCTTC.

The chain couples TRBV6-5 to TRBJ2-2; D unresolved. The CDR3 loop spans 14 amino acids. The germline CDR1 and CDR2 sequences are MNHEY and SVGAGI. V lost 9 bases and J lost 2, with 13 bases in between. CDR3 sequence: CASNSGSNTGELFF. The CDR3 region has the DNA TGTGCCAGTAATTCCGGGTCAAACACCGGGGAGCTGTTTTTT.

This chain connects TRBV6-5 to TRBJ1-2; 9 bases match TRBD1. The junction had 7 bases not matched to a gene; V was cut back by 6 bases and J by 8 bases. The CDR3 runs 13 residues. Germline assignment: CDR1 MNHEY and CDR2 SVGAGI. In DNA, the CDR3 is TGTGCCAGCAGGACAGGGGGACCGGGGGGCTACACCTTC. It codes for CASRTGGPGGYTF.

The chain combines TRBV7-2 with TRBJ2-3; TRBD2 aligns across 9 bases. The CDR3 runs 17 residues. With V trimmed by 1 base and J by 5 bases, 10 bases remained unmatched. CDR1 and CDR2 (germline): SGHTA, FQGNSA. DNA of the CDR3: TGTGCCAGCAGCTTAGAGCTAGCGGGGCGTTGGGGAGATACGCAGTATTTT. It specifies CASSLELAGRWGDTQYF.

The chain is built from TRBV5-6 and TRBJ2-7; 10 bases agree with TRBD1. This CDR3 has 15 residues. Germline loops: CDR1 SGHDT, CDR2 YYEEEE. Trimming removed 7 bases from V and 5 bases from J; junction bases left unmatched: 12. In DNA form, the CDR3 reads TGTGCCAGCTCACTCCCGGGACAGGGGTTAGACGAGCAGTACTTC. Its translation is CASSLPGQGLDEQYF.

The gene calls are TRBV19 and TRBJ2-7, with 8 bases matching TRBD1. J lost 2 bases, V lost 5 bases, and 5 bases had no gene match. The CDR3 sequence is 14 residues long. In germline, CDR1 is LNHDA, CDR2 SQIVND (reference sequence). The chain's CDR3 is CASSPGTGPYEQYF. DNA for the CDR3: TGTGCCAGTAGTCCAGGGACAGGCCCCTACGAGCAGTACTTC. The complete variable domain, with remaining parts taken from reference TRBV19 and TRBJ2-7, reads DGGITQSPKYLFRKEGQNVTLSCEQNLNHDAMYWYRQDPGQGLRLIYYSQIVNDFQKGDIAEGYSVSREKKESFPLTVTSAQKNPTAFYLCASSPGTGPYEQYFGPGTRLTVT.

The CDR3, as DNA: TGTGCCAGCAGCCCCGGACAGGGGCCCGATGAGCAGTTCTTC. This translates into CASSPGQGPDEQFF. The chain recombines TRBV11-3 with TRBJ2-1, with TRBD1 identical over 9 bases. Trimming at V came to 5 bases and at J to 8 bases, leaving 7 bases not matched to a gene. The CDR3 loop spans 14 amino acids. Germline V gives CDR1 SGHNT, CDR2 YENEEA.

A few counts support this clone. V gene TRBV6-6 combines with J gene TRBJ1-2, with 7 bases aligning to TRBD1. This CDR3 has 16 amino acids. Germline CDR1 is MNHNY and CDR2 is SVGAGI (reference sequence). V lost 5 bases and J lost 5; bases outside the gene matches: 14. This CDR3 is CASSQRGLSGAYGYTF. CDR3 nucleotide sequence: TGTGCCAGCAGTCAGAGGGGGCTCTCCGGGGCTTATGGCTACACCTTC.

The gene calls are TRBV29-1 and TRBJ1-2; TRBD1 aligns across 9 bases. Germline V gene sequence: CDR1 SQVTM, CDR2 ANQGSEA. V lost 6 bases, J lost 8 bases, and 10 bases stayed unmatched. This CDR3 contains 13 residues. The CDR3 sequence is CSVARGQGIGYTF. Here the CDR3 DNA reads TGCAGCGTCGCCCGGGGACAGGGAATAGGCTACACCTTC.

In this sample, this clone turned up once. The genes are TRBV19 and TRBJ2-3; 7 nucleotides align to TRBD2. V was pared by 5 bases and J by 5 bases, with 10 bases of the junction left unmatched. Germline V lookup: CDR1 LNHDA, CDR2 SQIVND (reference sequence). The CDR3 loop spans 15 amino acids. In nucleotides, the CDR3 is TGTGCCAGTAGTCAATGGGCGGGGGAATTAGATACGCAGTATTTT. Translation gives CASSQWAGELDTQYF. The whole variable domain, filled in from reference TRBV19 and TRBJ2-3, reads DGGITQSPKYLFRKEGQNVTLSCEQNLNHDAMYWYRQDPGQGLRLIYYSQIVNDFQKGDIAEGYSVSREKKESFPLTVTSAQKNPTAFYLCASSQWAGELDTQYFGPGTRLTVL.

This sequence joins TRBV7-2 and TRBJ1-6; D call uncertain. Germline V CDR1 and CDR2: SGHTA, FQGNSA. Between the trimmed V and J ends, which lost 5 bases and 7 bases, there was a span of 15 bases. The CDR3 runs 15 residues. The CDR3 spells CASSLSSTGNSPLHF. CDR3 coding DNA: TGTGCCAGCAGCCTCAGCTCGACGGGGAATTCACCCCTCCACTTT.

This clone occurred once. V usage is TRBV7-2 and J usage is TRBJ2-1; the D is unclear. The V end was cut by 2 bases, the J end by 0 bases, with 11 bases between. The CDR3 totals 16 residues. Germline loops: CDR1 SGHTA, CDR2 FQGNSA. Here the CDR3 DNA reads TGTGCCAGCAGCTTAATCCAAGCCACCTCCTACAATGAGCAGTTCTTC. Its translation: CASSLIQATSYNEQFF. The full variable domain, completed using reference TRBV7-2 and TRBJ2-1, is GAGVSQSPSNKVTEKGKDVELRCDPISGHTALYWYRQSLGQGLEFLIYFQGNSAPDKSGLPSDRFSAERTGGSVSTLTIQRTQQEDSAVYLCASSLIQATSYNEQFFGPGTRLTVL.

The chain uses TRBV29-1 and TRBJ1-1; the D gene is possibly TRBD1 (6 bases). V dropped 4 bases and J dropped 9 bases, with 18 bases sitting between them. This CDR3 has 13 amino acids. Germline-derived CDR1 and CDR2 are SQVTM and ANQGSEA. The DNA for the CDR3 is TGCAGCGTTGGCGACCCAGGGGAGAGGAAAGCTTTCTTT. It is translated as CSVGDPGERKAFF.

This clone was seen a single time. This CDR3 is CASSYSGTGFSGELFF. The CDR3, as DNA: TGTGCCAGCAGCTATTCCGGGACAGGGTTCTCCGGGGAGCTGTTTTTT. The rearrangement links TRBV7-3 to TRBJ2-2; 9 bases fit TRBD1. Trimming cost V 4 bases and J 6 bases; bases outside gene matches: 9. The V gene's germline CDR1 is SGHTA and CDR2 FQGTGA. The CDR3 has 16 residues.

CDR3 amino acids: CASSFGLAGSGEQFF. The DNA of the CDR3 is TGTGCCAGCAGTTTCGGACTAGCGGGGTCGGGGGAGCAGTTCTTC. The chain employs TRBV6-2 or TRBV6-3 and TRBJ2-1; 12 positions match TRBD2. Trimming cost V 4 bases and J 10 bases; bases outside gene matches: 8. CDR1 is MNHEY, CDR2 SVGEGT, per germline. The CDR3 consists of 15 residues.

This clone appeared a single time. The chain recombines TRBV28 with TRBJ2-5; 10 bases are shared with TRBD1. The CDR3 has 15 residues. Germline assignment: CDR1 MDHEN and CDR2 SYDVKM. Germline trimming cut 7 bases from V and 7 bases from J; bases unmatched to any gene: 12. The CDR3 loop is CASNEPGTGARTQYF. CDR3 nucleotides: TGTGCCAGCAACGAACCCGGGACAGGGGCCCGGACCCAGTACTTC.

The chain couples TRBV29-1 to TRBJ1-1; D is unresolved. Germline V gene sequence: CDR1 SQVTM, CDR2 ANQGSEA. Trimming stripped 4 bases from V and 0 bases from J, with 9 bases between. The CDR3 runs to 13 residues. CDR3 region: CSVVRVMNTEAFF. In DNA, the CDR3 is TGCAGCGTTGTAAGAGTCATGAACACTGAAGCTTTCTTT.

This clone is a singleton in its sample. This chain links TRBV7-2 with TRBJ2-7; D gene ambiguous. Germline V CDR1 and CDR2: SGHTA, FQGNSA. With 5 bases removed from V and 4 bases from J, the gap between germline ends came to 6 bases. This CDR3 is built from 11 residues. CDR3 DNA sequence: TGTGCCAGCAGCCTTGTTTACGAGCAGTACTTC. The encoded protein is CASSLVYEQYF.

The chain has TRBV9 and TRBJ1-1; perhaps TRBD1 as D (5 bases). The V gene's germline CDR1 is SGDLS and CDR2 YYNGEE. The V gene lost 0 bases and the J gene lost 4 bases, with 13 bases spanning the gap. This CDR3 is 15 amino acids long. CDR3 DNA sequence: TGTGCCAGCAGCGTAGAGGGGTCGAGGAGCACTGAAGCTTTCTTT. Its translation: CASSVEGSRSTEAFF.